This T cell receptor beta chain was recorded in a study of cytomegalovirus exposure and HLA in healthy donors. This clone was detected a few times. Germline-derived CDR1 and CDR2 are SQVTM and ANQGSEA. The CDR3 is 15 amino acids. V was clipped by 4 bases and J by 2 bases; unmatched bases: 7. 60 Vbeta and 13 Jbeta primers were used in PCR. Repertoires were generated with immunoSEQ multiplex PCR, while TCRdb's copy carries only in-frame clones and drops some. Of 78,000 or so clones in the sample, approximately 88% were seen once. This TCR came from a woman between 45 and 65 years old in good health and CMV-seronegative. Input material: PBMCs. The genes are TRBV29-1 and TRBJ2-1; 8 nucleotides align to TRBD2. CDR3 in DNA: TGCAGCGTTGGGCGCGGGGGGTCGGCCTACAATGAGCAGTTCTTC. This translates into CSVGRGGSAYNEQFF.